The 10 T cell receptor beta chains below were found in one sample sequenced in a study of technical replicates of blood from a few donors. Sequencing used immunoSEQ multiplex PCR; TCRdb keeps in-frame clones, though not all of them. The sample records 80,000 to 100,000 clones, around 96% being singletons. Material: T cells isolated from PBMCs. Receptors originate from a human donor in good health.

The chain is built from TRBV6-1 and TRBJ1-2; no definite D call. In germline, CDR1 is MNHNS, CDR2 SASEGT. The CDR3 sequence is 14 residues long. Trimming shortened V by 4 bases and J by 4 bases, and 13 bases separated the two germline ends. CDR3 sequence reads: CASSAFGVGYGYTF. The CDR3 region has the DNA TGTGCCAGCAGTGCCTTCGGGGTAGGCTATGGCTACACCTTC.

CDR3 sequence: CAISIVPGREQFF. The CDR3 DNA sequence: TGTGCCATCAGCATAGTCCCAGGGAGGGAGCAGTTCTTC. V is TRBV10-3 and J is TRBJ2-1; possibly TRBD2 for D (6 bases). Trimming pared 6 bases from V and 10 bases from J, leaving 16 bases between. This CDR3 has 13 residues. The germline gives CDR1 ENHRY, CDR2 SYGVKD.

The rearrangement links TRBV6-5 to TRBJ1-1, with a possible D match to TRBD1 (6 bases). This CDR3 spans 15 amino acids. Germline loops: CDR1 MNHEY, CDR2 SVGAGI. Deletions cut 6 bases from V and 7 bases from J, with 21 bases between. CDR3 sequence: CASRRKYRDPHEAFF. The CDR3 nucleotides are TGTGCCAGCAGACGAAAGTACAGGGACCCCCATGAAGCTTTCTTT.

This chain connects TRBV9 to TRBJ2-7; 9 bases are a match to TRBD1. This CDR3 has 14 amino acids. Per germline, CDR1 SGDLS and CDR2 YYNGEE. The V and J ends lost 4 bases and 2 bases, in that order; junction bases with no gene match: 4. DNA for the CDR3: TGTGCCAGCAGCATGGGACAGGGACCCTACGAGCAGTACTTC. It specifies CASSMGQGPYEQYF. The variable domain in full, with the rest retrieved from reference TRBV9 and TRBJ2-7, is DSGVTQTPKHLITATGQRVTLRCSPRSGDLSVYWYQQSLDQGLQFLIQYYNGEERAKGNILERFSAQQFPDLHSELNLSSLELGDSALYFCASSMGQGPYEQYFGPGTRLTVT.

V is TRBV19 and J is TRBJ2-7; 12 nucleotides match TRBD2. The J segment lost 7 bases and the V segment lost 5 bases, leaving 9 bases of the junction unmatched. Per the germline V gene, CDR1 is LNHDA and CDR2 is SQIVND (reference sequence). This CDR3 region has 15 residues. CDR3 amino acids: CASSRRLAGAEEQYF. CDR3 sequence (DNA): TGTGCCAGTAGTCGTCGACTAGCGGGAGCGGAAGAGCAGTACTTC.

This chain links TRBV29-1 with TRBJ2-1; TRBD2 matches at 11 bases. The length of the CDR3 is 14 residues. Germline values: CDR1 SQVTM, CDR2 ANQGSEA. After removal of 2 bases from V and 8 bases from J, the junction contained 5 bases not matched to a gene. For the CDR3, the DNA is TGCAGCGTTGAACCCATAGCGGGAGGGCATGAGCAGTTCTTC. Encoded protein: CSVEPIAGGHEQFF.

V is TRBV10-3 and J is TRBJ1-2, with no clear D. Trimming left V 2 bases short and J 8 bases short, with 15 bases between. Germline assignment: CDR1 ENHRY and CDR2 SYGVKD. The CDR3 runs to 14 residues. The CDR3 bases are TGTGCCATCAGTGAGGTGAGGGTCTGGAGCGGCTACACCTTC. Translated: CAISEVRVWSGYTF.

J is TRBJ1-2 and V is TRBV4-2; 10 bases align to TRBD1. After removal of 3 bases from V and 6 bases from J, the junction contained 1 base not matched to a gene. There are 13 residues in the CDR3. The germline CDR1 and CDR2 sequences are LGHNA and YNFKEQ. The CDR3 sequence is CASSQDRGDGYTF. CDR3 sequence (DNA): TGTGCCAGCAGCCAGGACAGGGGGGATGGCTACACCTTC.

This chain uses TRBV2 with TRBJ2-3; D is uncertain. The CDR3 is 14 amino acids. The germline CDR1 and CDR2 sequences are SNHLY and FYNNEI. Trimming left V 10 bases short and J 5 bases short, with 19 bases between. This CDR3 reads CAIRLHEAVDTQYF. The CDR3 DNA sequence: TGTGCCATCAGACTCCATGAGGCGGTAGATACGCAGTATTTT.

The chain uses TRBV19 and TRBJ2-3; TRBD2 aligns across 8 bases. The germline CDR1 and CDR2 sequences are LNHDA and SQIVND (reference sequence). V shed 3 bases, J shed 1 base, and the junction held 3 bases outside the gene matches. CDR3 length equals 15 residues. The CDR3 sequence is CASSIRRGGTDTQYF. CDR3 DNA: TGTGCCAGTAGTATCCGGCGGGGGGGCACAGATACGCAGTATTTT.